These T cell receptor beta chains were read from a single sample in a study of PD-1 blockade in classical Hodgkin lymphoma. Here immunoSEQ multiplex PCR was the method, and the copy in TCRdb shows in-frame clones only, minus some. The data contain about 93,000 clones, about four fifths of them singletons. This specimen was peripheral blood mononuclear cells (PBMCs), taken before the second cycle of nivolumab. The receptors come from a human donor with classical Hodgkin lymphoma. Each CDR3 is given with its conserved first and last residue. The D gene is left open where the match is weak. The listing skips clone size in some rows; elsewhere it reads once, few, many or a size class.

TRBV7-9	TRBJ2-4	-	-	CASRSYGENIQYF	TGTGCCAGCAGATCCTACGGGGAAAACATTCAGTACTTC
TRBV9	TRBJ2-5	-	TRBD2	CASSALGGSGETQYF	TGTGCCAGCAGCGCCCTGGGGGGGTCCGGGGAGACCCAGTACTTC
TRBV5-1	TRBJ1-4	-	-	CASSLGGQTEKLFF	TGCGCCAGCAGCTTGGGCGGACAGACTGAAAAACTGTTTTTT
TRBV28	TRBJ2-1	-	-	CASSSDYNEQFF	TGTGCCAGCAGTAGCGACTACAATGAGCAGTTCTTC
TRBV27	TRBJ1-1	-	-	CASSLSWRGNTEAFF	TGTGCCAGCAGTTTATCTTGGCGCGGGAACACTGAAGCTTTCTTT
TRBV11-2	TRBJ2-7	-	-	CASSLDGWSEQYF	TGTGCCAGCAGCTTAGACGGTTGGTCCGAGCAGTACTTC
TRBV4-1	TRBJ2-3	few	-	CASSLAEVSTDTQYF	TGCGCCAGCAGCCTAGCGGAGGTCAGCACAGATACGCAGTATTTT
TRBV7-9	TRBJ2-3	-	TRBD2	CASSLASSGRAQDTQYF	TGTGCCAGCAGCTTAGCATCTAGCGGGAGGGCCCAAGATACGCAGTATTTT
TRBV14	TRBJ1-4	medium-sized	TRBD1	CASSQPGGRKLFF	TGTGCCAGCAGCCAGCCAGGGGGTCGTAAACTGTTTTTT
TRBV18	TRBJ2-5	-	-	CASSPRQGGQETQYF	TGTGCCAGCTCACCAAGGCAGGGGGGACAAGAGACCCAGTACTTC
TRBV4-3	TRBJ2-7	-	TRBD2	CASSQGLAGGTYEQYF	TGCGCCAGCAGCCAGGGGCTAGCGGGAGGGACCTACGAGCAGTACTTC
TRBV19	TRBJ1-5	-	TRBD1	CASSPTGVSNQPQHF	TGTGCCAGTAGCCCGACAGGGGTCAGCAATCAGCCCCAGCATTTT
TRBV5-1	TRBJ2-5	-	-	CASSLGGSQETQYF	TGCGCCAGCAGCTTGGGAGGAAGCCAAGAGACCCAGTACTTC
TRBV5-1	TRBJ2-5	-	TRBD1	CASSWGQQGETQYF	TGCGCCAGCAGCTGGGGACAGCAAGGAGAGACCCAGTACTTC
TRBV13	TRBJ2-1	once	-	CASSPASVGYNEQFF	TGTGCCAGCAGCCCGGCGTCTGTAGGCTACAATGAGCAGTTCTTC
TRBV5-1	TRBJ2-2	-	TRBD1	CASSWRTGGYTGELFF	TGCGCCAGCAGCTGGAGGACAGGGGGATACACCGGGGAGCTGTTTTTT
TRBV4-1	TRBJ2-1	-	TRBD1	CASSQGQGAWNEQFF	TGCGCCAGCAGCCAAGGACAGGGGGCGTGGAATGAGCAGTTCTTC
TRBV5-5	TRBJ2-7	-	-	CASSPGQIYEQYF	TGTGCCAGCAGCCCCGGACAGATCTACGAGCAGTACTTC
TRBV5-1	TRBJ2-1	-	TRBD1	CASSPRDRGQVHEQFF	TGCGCCAGCAGCCCCCGGGACAGGGGGCAAGTACATGAGCAGTTCTTC
TRBV7-3	TRBJ2-2	-	-	CASSLRNTGELFF	TGTGCCAGCAGCTTAAGGAACACCGGGGAGCTGTTTTTT
TRBV27	TRBJ2-7	-	TRBD1	CASSPLQFSGTGAYEQYF	TGTGCCAGCAGTCCCCTCCAATTTTCCGGGACAGGGGCCTACGAGCAGTACTTC
TRBV6-1	TRBJ1-4	-	TRBD1	CASSVDRAYEKLFF	TGTGCCAGCAGCGTCGACAGGGCTTATGAAAAACTGTTTTTT
TRBV18	TRBJ2-2	-	TRBD1	CASSPRPGTANTGELFF	TGTGCCAGCTCACCACGTCCCGGGACAGCCAACACCGGGGAGCTGTTTTTT